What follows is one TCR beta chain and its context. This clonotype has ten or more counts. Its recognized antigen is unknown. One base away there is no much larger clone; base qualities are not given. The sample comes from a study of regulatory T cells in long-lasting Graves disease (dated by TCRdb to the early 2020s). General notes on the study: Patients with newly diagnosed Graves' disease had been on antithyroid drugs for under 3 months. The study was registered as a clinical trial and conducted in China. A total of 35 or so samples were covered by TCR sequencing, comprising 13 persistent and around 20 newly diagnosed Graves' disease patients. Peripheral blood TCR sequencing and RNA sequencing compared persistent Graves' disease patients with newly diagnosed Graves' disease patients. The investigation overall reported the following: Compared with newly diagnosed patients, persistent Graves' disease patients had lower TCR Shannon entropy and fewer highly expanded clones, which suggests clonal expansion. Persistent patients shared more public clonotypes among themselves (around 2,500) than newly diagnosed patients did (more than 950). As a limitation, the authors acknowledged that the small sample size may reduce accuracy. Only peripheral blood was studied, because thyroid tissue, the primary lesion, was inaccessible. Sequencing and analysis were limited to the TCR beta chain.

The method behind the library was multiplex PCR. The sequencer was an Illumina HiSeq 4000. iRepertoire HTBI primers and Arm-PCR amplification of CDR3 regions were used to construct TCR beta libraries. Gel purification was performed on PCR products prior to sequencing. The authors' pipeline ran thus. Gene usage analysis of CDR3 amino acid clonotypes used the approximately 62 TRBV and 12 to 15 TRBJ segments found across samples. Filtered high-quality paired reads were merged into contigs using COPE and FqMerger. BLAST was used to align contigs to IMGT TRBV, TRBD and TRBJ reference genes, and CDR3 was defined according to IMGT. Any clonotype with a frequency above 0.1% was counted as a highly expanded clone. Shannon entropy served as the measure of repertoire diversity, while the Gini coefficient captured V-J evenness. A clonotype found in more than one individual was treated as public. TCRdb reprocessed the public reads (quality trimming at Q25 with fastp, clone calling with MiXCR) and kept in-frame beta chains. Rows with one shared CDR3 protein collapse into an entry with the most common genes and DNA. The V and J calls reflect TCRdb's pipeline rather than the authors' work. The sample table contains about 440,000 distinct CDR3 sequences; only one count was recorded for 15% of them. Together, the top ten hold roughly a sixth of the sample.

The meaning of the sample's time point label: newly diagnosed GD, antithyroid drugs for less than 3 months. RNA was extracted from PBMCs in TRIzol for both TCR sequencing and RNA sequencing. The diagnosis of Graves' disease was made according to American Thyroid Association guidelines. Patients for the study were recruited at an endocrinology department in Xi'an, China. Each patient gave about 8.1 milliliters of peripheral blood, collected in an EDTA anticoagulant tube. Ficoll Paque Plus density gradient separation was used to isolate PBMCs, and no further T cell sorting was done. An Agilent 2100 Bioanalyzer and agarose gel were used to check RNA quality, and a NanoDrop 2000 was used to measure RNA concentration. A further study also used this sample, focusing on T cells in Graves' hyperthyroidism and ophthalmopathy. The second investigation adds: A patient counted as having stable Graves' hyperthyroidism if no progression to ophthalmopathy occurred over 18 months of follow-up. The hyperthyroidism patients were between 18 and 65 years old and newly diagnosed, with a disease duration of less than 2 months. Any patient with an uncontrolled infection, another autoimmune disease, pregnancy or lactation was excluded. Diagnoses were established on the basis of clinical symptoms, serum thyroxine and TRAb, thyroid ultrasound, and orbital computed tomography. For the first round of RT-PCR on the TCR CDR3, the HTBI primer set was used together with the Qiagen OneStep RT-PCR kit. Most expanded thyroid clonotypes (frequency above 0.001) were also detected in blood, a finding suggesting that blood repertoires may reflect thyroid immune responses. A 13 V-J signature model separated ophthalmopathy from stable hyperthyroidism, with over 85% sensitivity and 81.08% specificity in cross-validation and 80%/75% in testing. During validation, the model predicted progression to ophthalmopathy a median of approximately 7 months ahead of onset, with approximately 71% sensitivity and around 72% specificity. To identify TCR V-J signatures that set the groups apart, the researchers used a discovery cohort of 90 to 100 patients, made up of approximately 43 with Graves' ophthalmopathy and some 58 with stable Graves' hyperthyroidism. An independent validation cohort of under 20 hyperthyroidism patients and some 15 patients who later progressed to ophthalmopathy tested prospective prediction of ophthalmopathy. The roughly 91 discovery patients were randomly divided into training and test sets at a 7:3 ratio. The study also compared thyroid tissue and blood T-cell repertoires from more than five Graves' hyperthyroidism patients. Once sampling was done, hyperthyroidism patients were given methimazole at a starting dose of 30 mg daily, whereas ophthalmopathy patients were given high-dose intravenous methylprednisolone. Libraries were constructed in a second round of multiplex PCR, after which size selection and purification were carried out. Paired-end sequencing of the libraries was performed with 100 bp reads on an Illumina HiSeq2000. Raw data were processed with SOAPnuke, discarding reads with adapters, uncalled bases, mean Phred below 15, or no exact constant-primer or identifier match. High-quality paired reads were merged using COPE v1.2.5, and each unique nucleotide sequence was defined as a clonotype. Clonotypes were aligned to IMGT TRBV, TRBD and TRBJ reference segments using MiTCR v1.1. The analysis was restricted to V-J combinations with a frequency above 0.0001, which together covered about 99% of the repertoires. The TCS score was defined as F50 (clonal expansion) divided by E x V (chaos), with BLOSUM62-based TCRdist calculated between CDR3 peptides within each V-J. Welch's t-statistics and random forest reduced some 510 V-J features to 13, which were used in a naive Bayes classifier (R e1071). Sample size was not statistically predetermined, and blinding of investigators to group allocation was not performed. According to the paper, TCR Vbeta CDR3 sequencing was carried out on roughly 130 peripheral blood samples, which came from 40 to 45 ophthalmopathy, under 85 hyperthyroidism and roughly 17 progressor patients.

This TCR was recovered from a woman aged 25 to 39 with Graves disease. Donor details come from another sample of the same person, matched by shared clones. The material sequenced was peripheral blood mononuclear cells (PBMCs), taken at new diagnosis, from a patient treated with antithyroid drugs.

The CDR3 amino acid sequence is: CASSFTSGSLLDTQYF. The nucleotide sequence reads as follows: TGTGCCAGCAGCTTTACTAGCGGAAGCCTCCTGGATACGCAGTATTTT. This receptor chain uses TRBV7-3 and TRBJ2-3; the junction holds 8 bases that match TRBD2. V lost 3 bases and J lost 6 bases, and the count of bases not matched to a germline gene is 11. The germline V gene sets CDR1 to SGHTA and CDR2 to FQGTGA. Measured from the cysteine to the phenylalanine, the CDR3 is 16 residues long. CDR3 DNA is the only sequence kept; it has 48 bases, read in frame from the first base.